This T cell receptor beta chain originates from a study of blood T cell repertoires in COVID-19. Study-wide background: Donors in the United States, Italy and Spain gave samples during acute or convalescent COVID-19.

Enrolled through a virtual design, the participants were between about 18 and 89 years of age and came from 24 US areas. Categorization into cohorts depended on clinical history that participants reported. In the original workflow: Counts of nucleated cells, estimated from reference gene primer amplification, were obtained. Libraries were prepared by immunoSEQ multiplex PCR; TCRdb keeps only in-frame clonotypes and omits some of them. V and J calls plus clone size are reproduced from that table; the DNA served to infer D and trimming. The sample holds 200,000 to 250,000 clones; approximately 80% are singletons and the top ten take under 2%. This CDR3 has 14 residues. V lost 2 bases and J lost 9; bases outside the gene matches: 6. The germline V gene has CDR1 KGHSH and CDR2 LQKENI.

The sequencing input was PBMCs or T cells enriched from blood (not recorded which). The chain uses TRBV18 and TRBJ2-1; TRBD1 matches 8 bases. This receptor was identified in a man between 60 and 75 years old who had recovered from COVID-19. CDR3: CASSPSQGAGEQFF. For the CDR3, the DNA is TGTGCCAGCTCACCAAGTCAGGGGGCCGGTGAGCAGTTCTTC.